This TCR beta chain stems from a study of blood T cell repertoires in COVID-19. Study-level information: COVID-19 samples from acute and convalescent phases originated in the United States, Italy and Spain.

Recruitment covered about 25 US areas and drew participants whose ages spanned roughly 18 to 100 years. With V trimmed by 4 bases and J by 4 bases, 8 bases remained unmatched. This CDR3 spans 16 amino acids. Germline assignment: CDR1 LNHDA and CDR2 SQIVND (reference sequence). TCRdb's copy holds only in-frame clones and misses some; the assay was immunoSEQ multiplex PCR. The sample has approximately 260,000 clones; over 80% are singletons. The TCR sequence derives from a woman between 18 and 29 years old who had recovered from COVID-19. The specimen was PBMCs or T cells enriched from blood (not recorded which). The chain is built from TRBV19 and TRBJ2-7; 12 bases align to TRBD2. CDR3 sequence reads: CASSTRLAGGNYEQYF. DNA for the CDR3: TGTGCCAGTAGTACAAGGCTAGCGGGGGGGAATTACGAGCAGTACTTC.